This T cell receptor beta chain was identified in a study of cytomegalovirus exposure and HLA in healthy donors (dated 2017 in TCRdb). About the investigation overall: An earlier analysis of some 550 of the donors reported about 250 Gb of sequence data and 117 million unique TCR beta sequences from 150 million to 200 million T cells. An early release that covered several hundred HLA-typed donors contained about 300 gigabases of sequencing data and tens of millions of unique TCR sequences. The genetic ancestry cluster associated with self-reported Caucasian donors included about four fifths of the roughly 390 genotyped donors. The study aimed to test whether cataloging public T cell receptors could reveal signatures of past pathogen exposure. The study profiled the T cell repertoires of about 640 subjects by immunosequencing and related them to cytomegalovirus serostatus. Besides the first cohort of roughly 660 subjects, a separate validation cohort made up of roughly 120 different subjects was used. To predict cytomegalovirus infection status, the study brought together high-throughput TCR immunosequencing, statistical association of individual TCRs with disease status, and machine learning. A later analysis re-examined previously published TCR beta repertoires from several hundred donors and added high-resolution HLA genotyping to investigate patterns of TCR occurrence. In the later analysis, no new phenotypic data were used to find candidate immune exposures; instead, reliance was placed on TCR beta sequences and their occurrence across donors. In an earlier analysis of a few hundred of the donors, high-throughput TCR beta sequencing was used to judge whether each TCR beta V gene segment behaved as functional or pseudogenic. Donor age, sex, ethnicity and CMV serostatus were collected together with the repertoire data. A later genetic analysis took genome-wide SNP genotypes for about three fifths of the roughly 700 donors and used that subset as a discovery cohort. Every discovery cohort repertoire had been produced on one sequencing platform. HLA typing covered class I and class II loci at four-digit resolution. Typing coverage differed by locus: A, B, C, DRB1 and DQB1 were typed in roughly 620-640 donors, DQA1 in roughly 500, DPA1 in nearly 610, and DPB1 in about 450. Because of strong linkage in the cohort, a few DR-DQ haplotypes were treated as single units for association and clustering. On average, roughly 250,000 unique TCR beta nucleotide sequences were sequenced per donor among some 430 genotyped donors of the cohort, with approximately 18% of those sequences being non-productive. What the research found in general, with its limitations: While some public TCRs were present in many individuals, most TCR sequences turned up only very rarely across donors. The classifier was reported to diagnose cytomegalovirus status with high specificity and sensitivity in both the original cohort and the validation cohort. In a later analysis, most CMV-associated TCR beta chains were found to appear HLA-restricted, with HLA associations seemingly driven largely by CMV exposure. Compared with the roughly 670-donor mean, donors in an Asian-associated ancestry cluster had fewer N-insertions in productive TCRs, according to a later genetic analysis. A later analysis reported that several top co-occurrence clusters appeared linked to parvovirus B19, influenza, CMV and Epstein-Barr virus. Only TCR beta chains were sequenced in this cohort, and the absence of alpha or paired-chain data limited detectable features. Sequencing depth was assumed to be roughly uniform across donors in the presence/absence analyses, though that assumption may not hold. A few of the identified cytomegalovirus-associated TCR beta chains were confirmed in vitro to be specific for cytomegalovirus antigens. Because counts were too low, roughly 17 rarely observed V segments, including chromosome 9 orphons, were left out of the earlier analysis of about 500 of the donors. HLA typing was unavailable for some donors at each locus, so association tests used only the typed subset. In an earlier analysis of around 500 of the donors, most TCR beta V segments appeared in productive rearrangements about 90% or about 30% of the time, broadly matching IMGT annotations. When HLA alleles, especially DR and DQ, strongly co-occurred, TCR associations were difficult to assign to individual alleles. The 87-base-pair reads could not distinguish some IMGT-functional V segments, including TRBV6-2 and TRBV6-3, so those segments were excluded. The study listed 150 to 200 TCR beta chains as associated with cytomegalovirus. In a later analysis, HLA-associated TCR beta chains were found to be more clonally expanded and to have lower generation probabilities than equally common non-associated chains. In a later analysis, 16,951 TCR beta sequences were associated with specific HLA alleles at a false discovery rate of 0.05. A further reported finding was that TCR beta sequences accurately predicted the HLA-A and HLA-B alleles for most subjects in the first cohort. Linkage disequilibrium might explain the correlated functional status among segregating V segments, but an unknown experimental factor could not be excluded. A later genetic analysis associated a missense DCLRE1C variant with V-gene and J-gene trimming of TCR beta chains, and an independent cohort replicated the association. A later analysis found that TCR association rates varied across HLA loci, with DRB1 alleles showing the most associated TCRs and HLA-C alleles the fewest. The authors suggested that the approach could potentially be extended to other disease states and immunological phenotypes. For the cohort, immune exposure information was limited to CMV serostatus. A group of highly shared sequence variants was considered likely to be a technical artifact of the sequencing pipeline.

Libraries were made using the immunoSEQ multiplex PCR assay. A mixture of 60 forward primers for TCR Vbeta segments and 13 reverse primers for TCR Jbeta segments was used in the multiplex PCR. The CDR3 region of rearranged TCR beta genes was amplified from genomic DNA by a multiplex PCR assay. The Illumina HiSeq System was used to sequence the amplified TCR beta libraries as 87-base-pair reads. In the original analysis: A later analysis counted tens of millions of unique TCR beta chains across the 650 to 800 repertoires, and about 10 million of these chains were shared by at least two donors. To remove PCR and sequencing errors, raw reads were error-corrected and collapsed into unique sequences using a nearest-neighbor algorithm that merged closely related sequences. V, D and J gene segments were assigned by aligning CDR3 sequences to IMGT reference sequences. For a sequence to be retained, at least a six-nucleotide match to both a V gene segment and a J gene segment was required. Rearrangements were classified as productive when the CDR3 lacked stop codons and remained in frame with V and J, and all other rearrangements were classified as non-productive. Following IMGT convention, CDR3 was defined as the stretch from the second conserved V-encoded cysteine up to the conserved J-encoded phenylalanine. The earlier analysis of a few hundred of the donors excluded sequences that lacked an unambiguous match to a single V gene segment. In an earlier analysis of approximately 560 of the donors, a V segment was called functional when productive rearrangements were above 56.7%, and segregating when the standard deviation between donors exceeded 5%. A statistical classification framework was developed to diagnose cytomegalovirus status using the catalog of TCR beta chain sequences. In a later analysis, TCR nucleotide sequences were compared against IMGT/GENE-DB human TR gene sequences so that V and J genes could be assigned. Using the TCRdist pipeline, a later analysis assigned CDR3 sequences along with most-parsimonious VDJ recombination scenarios. In a later analysis, every TCR beta chain was defined by the combination of its CDR3 amino acid sequence and its V-gene family, and reads without a unique V-gene family were dropped. A later analysis removed 500 to 600 highly shared, low-generation-probability nucleotide sequences to deal with suspected cross-contamination and a sequencing artifact. In a later analysis, a clonal expansion index was calculated for each public chain from normalized within-repertoire ranks of inferred template counts. Generation probabilities in a later analysis came from a VDJ recombination model fitted to out-of-frame rearrangements, and those results were checked against IGoR. In a later analysis, hypergeometric tests were used to score TCR-TCR, TCR-HLA and TCR-CMV co-occurrence, with a repertoire-size bias correction applied to TCR pairs. To estimate false discovery rates, a later analysis permuted the HLA or CMV assignments 20 times. In a later analysis, co-occurring TCRs were grouped with DBSCAN, and TCRdist sequence similarity was added when clustering was performed within HLA-allele-positive subsets. Repertoires with fewer than 30,000 or more than 120,000 public chains were left out of co-occurrence clustering, as were five repertoires with anomalous nucleotide sharing. TCRdb stores this immuneACCESS table with in-frame sequences only. Part of the clones is absent; in the studies checked, under half of the shortfall reflects unresolved V genes, and no reason is known for the rest. That table gives V, J and clone size, and the DNA gave D and trimming. The sample table records fewer than 60,000 clones. Approximately 6.9% of the sample lies in the top ten.

The cohort was made up of approximately 700 healthy bone marrow donors. At the time of sampling, every cohort member was nominally healthy, though immune exposures that went unrecorded were likely present. The donor was CMV seronegative and belonged to the group of 320 or so seronegative cohort members. Every donor gave a peripheral blood sample, and the peripheral blood mononuclear cells from that sample were used for TCR beta sequencing. The Qiagen DNeasy Blood Extraction Kit was used to extract genomic DNA from the blood cell samples. CDR1 SGHTA and CDR2 FQGTGA are derived from the germline V gene. CDR3 length: 16 amino acids, cysteine to phenylalanine. Here the CDR3 DNA is all that survives: 48 bases in frame from base 1. Trimming accounts for 1 base at V and 1 base at J, while the number of junction bases matched to no gene is 5. Comment on this clone: No antigen is known for it.

The sequence derives from a woman between 40 and 55 years old in good health and CMV-seronegative. The chain couples TRBV7-3 to TRBJ2-3; 7 central bases correspond to TRBD2. Material: PBMCs. The CDR3 here reads CASSLRVGGGTDTQYF. The DNA sequence is given as TGTGCCAGCAGCTTAAGGGTGGGGGGGGGCACAGATACGCAGTATTTT.